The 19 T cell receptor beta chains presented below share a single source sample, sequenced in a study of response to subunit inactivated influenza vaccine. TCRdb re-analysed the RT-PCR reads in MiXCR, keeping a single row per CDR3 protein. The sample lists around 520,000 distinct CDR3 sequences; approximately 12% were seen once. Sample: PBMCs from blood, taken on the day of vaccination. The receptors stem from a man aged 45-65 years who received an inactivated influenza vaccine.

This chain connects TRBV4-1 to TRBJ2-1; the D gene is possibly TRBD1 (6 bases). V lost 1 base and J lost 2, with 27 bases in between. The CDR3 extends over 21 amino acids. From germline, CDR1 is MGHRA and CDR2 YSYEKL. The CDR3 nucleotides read TGCGCCAGCAGCCAAGGGTTTACACCTCGCCAGATCGACAGGACCTACAATGAGCAGTTCTTC. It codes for CASSQGFTPRQIDRTYNEQFF.

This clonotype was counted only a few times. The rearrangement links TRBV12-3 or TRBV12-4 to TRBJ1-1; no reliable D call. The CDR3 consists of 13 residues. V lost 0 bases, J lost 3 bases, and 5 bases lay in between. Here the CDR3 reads CASSLAWDTEAFF. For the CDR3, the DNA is TGTGCCAGCAGTTTAGCCTGGGACACTGAAGCTTTCTTT.

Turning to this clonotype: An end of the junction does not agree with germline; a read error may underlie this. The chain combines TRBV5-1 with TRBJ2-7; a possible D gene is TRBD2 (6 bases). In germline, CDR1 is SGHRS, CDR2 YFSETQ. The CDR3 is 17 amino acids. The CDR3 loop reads CAISLGGQGLVSYEQYF. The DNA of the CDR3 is TGCGCCATCAGCTTGGGAGGTCAGGGTCTAGTCTCCTACGAGCAGTACTTC.

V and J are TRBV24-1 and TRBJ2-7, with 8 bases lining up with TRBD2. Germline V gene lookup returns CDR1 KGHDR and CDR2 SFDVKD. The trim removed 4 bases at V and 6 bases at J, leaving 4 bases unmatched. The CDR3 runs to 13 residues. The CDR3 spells CATSELAGSEQYF. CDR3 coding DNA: TGTGCCACCAGTGAGTTAGCGGGAAGCGAGCAGTACTTC.

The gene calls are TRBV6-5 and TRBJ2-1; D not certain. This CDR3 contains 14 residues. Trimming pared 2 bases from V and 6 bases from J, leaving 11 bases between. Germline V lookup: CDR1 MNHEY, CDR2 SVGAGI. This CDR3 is CASSYLGFSNEQFF. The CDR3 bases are TGTGCCAGCAGTTACCTCGGGTTCTCCAATGAGCAGTTCTTC.

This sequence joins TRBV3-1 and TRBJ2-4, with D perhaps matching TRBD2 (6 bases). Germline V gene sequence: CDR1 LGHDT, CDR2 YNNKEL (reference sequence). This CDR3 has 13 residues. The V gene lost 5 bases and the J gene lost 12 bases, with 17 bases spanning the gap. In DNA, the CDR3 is TGTGCCAGCAGCTCCTTCGGGGGAGAGCATCAGTACTTC. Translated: CASSSFGGEHQYF.

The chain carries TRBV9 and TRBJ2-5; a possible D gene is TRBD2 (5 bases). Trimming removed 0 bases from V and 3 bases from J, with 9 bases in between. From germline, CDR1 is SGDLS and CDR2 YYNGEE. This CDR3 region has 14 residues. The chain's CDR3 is CASSVDWGEETQYF. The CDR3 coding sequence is TGTGCCAGCAGCGTAGATTGGGGAGAAGAGACCCAGTACTTC.

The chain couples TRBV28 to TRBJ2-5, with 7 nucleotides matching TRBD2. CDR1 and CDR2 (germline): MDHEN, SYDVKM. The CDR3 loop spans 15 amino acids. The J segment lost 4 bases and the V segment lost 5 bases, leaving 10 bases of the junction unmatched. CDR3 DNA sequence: TGTGCCAGCAGTAAGGCGCGGGAGAGAACAGAGACCCAGTACTTC. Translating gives CASSKARERTETQYF.

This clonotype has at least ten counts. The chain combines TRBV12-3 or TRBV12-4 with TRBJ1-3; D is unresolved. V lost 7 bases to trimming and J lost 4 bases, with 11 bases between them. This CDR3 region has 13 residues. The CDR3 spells CASTLWVGNTIYF. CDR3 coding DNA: TGTGCCAGCACCCTTTGGGTCGGAAACACCATATATTTT.

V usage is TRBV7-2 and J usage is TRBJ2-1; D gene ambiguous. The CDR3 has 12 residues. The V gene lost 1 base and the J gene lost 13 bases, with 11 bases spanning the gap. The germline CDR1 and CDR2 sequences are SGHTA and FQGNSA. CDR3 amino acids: CASSLDLDSQFF. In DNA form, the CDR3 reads TGTGCCAGCAGCTTAGATTTAGATAGTCAGTTCTTC.

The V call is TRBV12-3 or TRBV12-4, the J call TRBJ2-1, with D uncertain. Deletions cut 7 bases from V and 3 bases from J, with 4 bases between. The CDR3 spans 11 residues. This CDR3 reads CASKYYNEQFF. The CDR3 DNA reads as TGTGCCAGCAAATACTACAATGAGCAGTTCTTC.

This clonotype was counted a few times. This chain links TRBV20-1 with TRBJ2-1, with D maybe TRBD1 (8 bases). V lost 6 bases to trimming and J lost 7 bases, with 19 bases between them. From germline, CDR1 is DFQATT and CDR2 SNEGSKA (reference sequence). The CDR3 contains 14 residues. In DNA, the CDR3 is TGCAGTGCCCTTGACAGGGGAGGGAGGAATGAGCAGTTCTTC. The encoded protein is CSALDRGGRNEQFF.

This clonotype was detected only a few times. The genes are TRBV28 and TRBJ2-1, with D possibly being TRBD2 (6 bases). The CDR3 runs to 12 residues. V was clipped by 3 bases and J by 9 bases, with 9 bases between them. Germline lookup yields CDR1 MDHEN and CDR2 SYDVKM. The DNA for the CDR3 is TGTGCCAGCAGTTTCATCGGGGGTGAGCAGTTCTTC. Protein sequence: CASSFIGGEQFF.

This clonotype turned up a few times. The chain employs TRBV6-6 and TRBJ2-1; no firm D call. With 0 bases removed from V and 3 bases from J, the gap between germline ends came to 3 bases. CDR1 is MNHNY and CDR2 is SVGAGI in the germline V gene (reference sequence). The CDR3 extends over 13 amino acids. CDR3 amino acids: CASSYSDYNEQFF. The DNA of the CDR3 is TGTGCCAGCAGTTACTCGGACTACAATGAGCAGTTCTTC.

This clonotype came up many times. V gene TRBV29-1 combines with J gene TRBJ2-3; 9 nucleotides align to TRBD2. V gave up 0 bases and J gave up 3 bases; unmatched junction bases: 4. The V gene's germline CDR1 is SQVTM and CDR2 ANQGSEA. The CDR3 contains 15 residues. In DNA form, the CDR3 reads TGCAGCGTTGAAGACCGCGGGGGGGGTACAGATACGCAGTATTTT. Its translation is CSVEDRGGGTDTQYF.

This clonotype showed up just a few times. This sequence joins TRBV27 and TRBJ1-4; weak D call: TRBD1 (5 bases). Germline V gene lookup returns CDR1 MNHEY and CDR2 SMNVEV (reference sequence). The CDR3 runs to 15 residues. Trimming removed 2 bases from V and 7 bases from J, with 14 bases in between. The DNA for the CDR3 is TGTGCCAGCAGTTTAATTTCAGGGTTGGTTGAAAAACTGTTTTTT. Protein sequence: CASSLISGLVEKLFF. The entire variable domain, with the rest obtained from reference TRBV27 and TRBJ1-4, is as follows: EAQVTQNPRYLITVTGKKLTVTCSQNMNHEYMSWYRQDPGLGLRQIYYSMNVEVTDKGDVPEGYKVSRKEKRNFPLILESPSPNQTSLYFCASSLISGLVEKLFFGSGTQLSVL.

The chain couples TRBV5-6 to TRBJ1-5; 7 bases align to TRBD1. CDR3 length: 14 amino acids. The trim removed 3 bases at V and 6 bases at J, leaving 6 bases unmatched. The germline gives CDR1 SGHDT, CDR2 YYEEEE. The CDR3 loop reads CASSSQTGLQPQHF. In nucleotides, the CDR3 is TGTGCCAGCAGCTCCCAGACAGGGCTTCAGCCCCAGCATTTT.

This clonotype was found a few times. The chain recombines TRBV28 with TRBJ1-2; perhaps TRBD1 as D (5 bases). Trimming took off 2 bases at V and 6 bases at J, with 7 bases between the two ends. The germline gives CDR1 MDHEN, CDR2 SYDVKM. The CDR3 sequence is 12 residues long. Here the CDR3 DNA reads TGTGCCAGCAGTTTACGACAGCATGGCTACACCTTC. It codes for CASSLRQHGYTF.

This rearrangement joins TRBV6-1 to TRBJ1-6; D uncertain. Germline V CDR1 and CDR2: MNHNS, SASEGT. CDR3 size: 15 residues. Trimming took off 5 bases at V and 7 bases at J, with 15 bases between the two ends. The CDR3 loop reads CASSPPSGGNSPLHF. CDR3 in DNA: TGTGCCAGCAGTCCCCCCTCGGGAGGGAATTCACCCCTCCACTTT.